This T cell receptor beta chain is from a study of human T cells and chemical hapten exposure. Time point given: patch test 1, 2 weeks after DPC sensitization. Treatment given: therapeutic diphenylcyclopropenone sensitization with weekly scalp DPC. Drawing of blood took place ahead of applying each patch test. CDR1 and CDR2 (germline): SGDLS, YYNGEE. This CDR3 is built from 15 residues. V was shortened by 4 bases and J by 0 bases, with 14 bases between the two germline ends. In the original workflow: A typical sample had 100,000 or so TCRs, with roughly 23,224 to 690,600 overall. MiXCR, run by TCRdb on the RACE reads, gives a single entry per CDR3 protein. TCRdb, not the authors, supplied the V and J calls. The table lists tens of thousands of distinct CDR3 sequences, under 13% of them singletons.

The TCR sequence derives from a woman between 50 and 59 years old with alopecia areata. Some clones in this sample may be carry-over from other donors' samples. The V gene is TRBV9, the J gene TRBJ2-7; no definite D call. The specimen comprised whole blood, sampled in connection with sensitization to the hapten diphenylcyclopropenone (DPC). CDR3 coding DNA: TGTGCCAGCAGCCCCACCCCACTTCGCTCCTACGAGCAGTACTTC. Its protein is CASSPTPLRSYEQYF.